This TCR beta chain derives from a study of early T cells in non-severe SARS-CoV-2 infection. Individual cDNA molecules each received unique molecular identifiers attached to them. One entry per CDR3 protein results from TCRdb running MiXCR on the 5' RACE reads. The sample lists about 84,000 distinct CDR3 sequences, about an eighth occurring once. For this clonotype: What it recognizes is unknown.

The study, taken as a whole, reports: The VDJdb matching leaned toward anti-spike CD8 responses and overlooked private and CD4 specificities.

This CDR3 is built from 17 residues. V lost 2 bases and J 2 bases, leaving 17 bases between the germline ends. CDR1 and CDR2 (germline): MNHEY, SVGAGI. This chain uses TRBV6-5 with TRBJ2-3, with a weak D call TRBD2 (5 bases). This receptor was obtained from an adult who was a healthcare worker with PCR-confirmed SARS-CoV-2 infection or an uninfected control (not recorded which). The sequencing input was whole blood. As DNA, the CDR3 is TGTGCCAGCAGTTACACGTGGCCTAGCAGTCACACAGATACGCAGTATTTT. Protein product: CASSYTWPSSHTDTQYF.